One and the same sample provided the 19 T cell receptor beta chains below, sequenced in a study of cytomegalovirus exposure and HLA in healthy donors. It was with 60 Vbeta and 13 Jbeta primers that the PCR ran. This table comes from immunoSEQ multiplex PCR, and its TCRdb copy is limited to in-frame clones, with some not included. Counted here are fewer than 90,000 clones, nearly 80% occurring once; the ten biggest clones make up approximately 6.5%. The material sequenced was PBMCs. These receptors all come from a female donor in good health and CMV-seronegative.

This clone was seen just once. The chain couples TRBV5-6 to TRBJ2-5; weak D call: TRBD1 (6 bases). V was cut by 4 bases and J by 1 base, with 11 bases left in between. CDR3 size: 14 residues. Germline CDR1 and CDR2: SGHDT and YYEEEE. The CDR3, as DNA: TGTGCCAGCAGCCGCCGGGACACCCAAGAGACCCAGTACTTC. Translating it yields CASSRRDTQETQYF.

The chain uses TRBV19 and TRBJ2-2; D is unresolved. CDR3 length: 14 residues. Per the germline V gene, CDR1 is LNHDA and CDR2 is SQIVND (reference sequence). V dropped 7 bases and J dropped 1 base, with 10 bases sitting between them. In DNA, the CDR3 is TGTGCCAGTATCGCGGCTCAGAACACCGGGGAGCTGTTTTTT. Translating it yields CASIAAQNTGELFF.

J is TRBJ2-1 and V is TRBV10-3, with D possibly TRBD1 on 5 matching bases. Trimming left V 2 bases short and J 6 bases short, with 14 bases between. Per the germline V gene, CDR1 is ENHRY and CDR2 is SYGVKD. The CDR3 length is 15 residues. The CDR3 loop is CAISEQGTALNEQFF. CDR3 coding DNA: TGTGCCATCAGTGAGCAGGGTACAGCTCTCAATGAGCAGTTCTTC.

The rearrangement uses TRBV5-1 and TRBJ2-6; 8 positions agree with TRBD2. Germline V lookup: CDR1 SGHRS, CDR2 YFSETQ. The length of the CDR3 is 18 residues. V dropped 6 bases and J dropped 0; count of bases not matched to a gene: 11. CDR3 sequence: CASMYGGGLASGANVLTF. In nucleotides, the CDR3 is TGCGCCAGCATGTACGGCGGGGGGCTCGCCTCTGGGGCCAACGTCCTGACTTTC.

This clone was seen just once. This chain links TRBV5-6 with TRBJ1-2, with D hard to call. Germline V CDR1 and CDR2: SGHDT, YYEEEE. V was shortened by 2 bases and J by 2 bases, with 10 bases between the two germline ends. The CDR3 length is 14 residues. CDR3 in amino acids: CASSLVEGNYGYTF. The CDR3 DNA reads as TGTGCCAGCAGCTTAGTGGAGGGAAACTATGGCTACACCTTC.

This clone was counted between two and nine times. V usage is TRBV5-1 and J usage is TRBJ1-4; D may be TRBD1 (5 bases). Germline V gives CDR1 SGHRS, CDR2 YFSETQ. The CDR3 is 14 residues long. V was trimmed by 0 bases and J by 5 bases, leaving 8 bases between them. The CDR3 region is CASSLEAGNEKLFF. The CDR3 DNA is TGCGCCAGCAGCTTGGAGGCAGGGAATGAAAAACTGTTTTTT. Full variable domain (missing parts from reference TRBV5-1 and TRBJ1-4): KAGVTQTPRYLIKTRGQQVTLSCSPISGHRSVSWYQQTPGQGLQFLFEYFSETQRNKGNFPGRFSGRQFSNSRSEMNVSTLELGDSALYLCASSLEAGNEKLFFGSGTQLSVL.

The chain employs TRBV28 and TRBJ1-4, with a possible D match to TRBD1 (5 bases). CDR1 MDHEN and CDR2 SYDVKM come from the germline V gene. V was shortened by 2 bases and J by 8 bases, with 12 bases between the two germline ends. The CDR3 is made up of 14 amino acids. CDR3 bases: TGTGCCAGCAGTTTAACAGGAAAGGGCGAAAAACTGTTTTTT. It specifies CASSLTGKGEKLFF.

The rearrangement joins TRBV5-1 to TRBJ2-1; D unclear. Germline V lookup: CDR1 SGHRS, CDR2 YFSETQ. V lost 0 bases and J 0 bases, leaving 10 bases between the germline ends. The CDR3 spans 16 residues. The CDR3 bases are TGCGCCAGCAGCTTGGGGCTCGGCGGCTCCTACAATGAGCAGTTCTTC. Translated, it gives CASSLGLGGSYNEQFF.

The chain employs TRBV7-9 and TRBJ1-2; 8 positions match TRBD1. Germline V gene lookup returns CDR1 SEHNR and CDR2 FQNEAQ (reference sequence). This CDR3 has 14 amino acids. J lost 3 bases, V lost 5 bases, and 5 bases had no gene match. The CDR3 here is CASSPATGDYGYTF. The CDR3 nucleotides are TGTGCCAGCAGCCCTGCGACAGGGGACTATGGCTACACCTTC.

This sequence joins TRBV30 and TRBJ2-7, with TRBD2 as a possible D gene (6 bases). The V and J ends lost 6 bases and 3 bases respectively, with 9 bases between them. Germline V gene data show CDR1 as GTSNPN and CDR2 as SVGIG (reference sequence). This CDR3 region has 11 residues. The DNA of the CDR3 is TGTGCCTGCGGGACTCGCTACGAGCAGTACTTC. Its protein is CACGTRYEQYF.

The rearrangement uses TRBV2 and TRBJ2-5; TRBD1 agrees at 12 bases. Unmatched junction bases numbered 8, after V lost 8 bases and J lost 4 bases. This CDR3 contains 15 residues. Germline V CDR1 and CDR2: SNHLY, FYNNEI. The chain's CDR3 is CASPRDRGRRETQYF. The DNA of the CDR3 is TGTGCCAGCCCCCGGGACAGGGGGCGTCGAGAGACCCAGTACTTC.

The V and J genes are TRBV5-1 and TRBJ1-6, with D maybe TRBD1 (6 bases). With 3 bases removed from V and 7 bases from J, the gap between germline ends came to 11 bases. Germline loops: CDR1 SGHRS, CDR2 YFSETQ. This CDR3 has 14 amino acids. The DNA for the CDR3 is TGCGCCAGCAGCTCTCAGGGGATCAATTCACCCCTCCACTTT. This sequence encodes CASSSQGINSPLHF.

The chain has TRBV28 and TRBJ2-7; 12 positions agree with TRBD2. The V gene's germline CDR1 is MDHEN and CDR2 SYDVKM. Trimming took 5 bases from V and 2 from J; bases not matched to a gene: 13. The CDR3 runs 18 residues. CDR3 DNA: TGTGCCAGCAGTCCCACGCGACTAGCGGGGGCCATCCCCTACGAGCAGTACTTC. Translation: CASSPTRLAGAIPYEQYF.

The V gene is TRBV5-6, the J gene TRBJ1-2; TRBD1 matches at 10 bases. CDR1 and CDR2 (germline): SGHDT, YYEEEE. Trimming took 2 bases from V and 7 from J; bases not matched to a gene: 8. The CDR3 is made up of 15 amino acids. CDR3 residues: CASSFTTGGVSGYTF. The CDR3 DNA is TGTGCCAGCAGCTTCACGACAGGGGGCGTAAGTGGCTACACCTTC.

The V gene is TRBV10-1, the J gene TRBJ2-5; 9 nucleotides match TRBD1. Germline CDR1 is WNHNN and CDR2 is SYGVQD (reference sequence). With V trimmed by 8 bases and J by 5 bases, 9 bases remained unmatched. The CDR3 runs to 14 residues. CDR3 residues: CASGIDRGLETQYF. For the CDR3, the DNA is TGCGCCAGCGGAATCGACAGGGGGTTGGAGACCCAGTACTTC.

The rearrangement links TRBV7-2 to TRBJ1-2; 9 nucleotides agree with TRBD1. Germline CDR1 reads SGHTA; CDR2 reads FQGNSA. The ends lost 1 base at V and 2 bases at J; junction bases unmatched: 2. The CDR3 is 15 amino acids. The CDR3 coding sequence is TGTGCCAGCAGCTTAGTTGGGACAGGGAACTATGGCTACACCTTC. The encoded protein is CASSLVGTGNYGYTF. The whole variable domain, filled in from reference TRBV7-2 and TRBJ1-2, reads GAGVSQSPSNKVTEKGKDVELRCDPISGHTALYWYRQSLGQGLEFLIYFQGNSAPDKSGLPSDRFSAERTGGSVSTLTIQRTQQEDSAVYLCASSLVGTGNYGYTFGSGTRLTVV.

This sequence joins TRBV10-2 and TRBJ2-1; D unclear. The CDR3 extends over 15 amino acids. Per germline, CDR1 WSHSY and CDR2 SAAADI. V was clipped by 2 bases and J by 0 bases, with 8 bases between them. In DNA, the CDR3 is TGCGCCAGCAGTGAGAAGCACCGCTCCTACAATGAGCAGTTCTTC. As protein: CASSEKHRSYNEQFF.

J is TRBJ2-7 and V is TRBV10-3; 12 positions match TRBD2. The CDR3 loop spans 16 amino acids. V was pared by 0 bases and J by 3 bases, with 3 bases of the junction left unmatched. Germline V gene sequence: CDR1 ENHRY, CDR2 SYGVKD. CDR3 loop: CAISESALAGGYEQYF. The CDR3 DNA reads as TGTGCCATCAGTGAGTCTGCACTAGCGGGAGGCTACGAGCAGTACTTC.

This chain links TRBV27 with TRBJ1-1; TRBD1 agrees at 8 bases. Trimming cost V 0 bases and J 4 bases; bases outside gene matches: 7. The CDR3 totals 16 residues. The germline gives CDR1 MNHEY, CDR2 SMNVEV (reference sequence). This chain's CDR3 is CASSLSGGDRGTEAFF. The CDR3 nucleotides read TGTGCCAGCAGTTTATCAGGGGGTGACAGGGGCACTGAAGCTTTCTTT.